The clone carrying this T cell receptor (beta chain) was observed a handful of times. Its antigen is still unknown. The data derive from a study of naive and memory T cell subsets. Study results and limitations: From naive to CM, EM and EMRA, diversity decreased and Gini increased. There was no ground truth to check naive and memory subset results.

Both TRBC1 and TRBC2 were covered by a beta constant-region primer of two equimolar oligonucleotides. Ligated cDNA was amplified by four rounds of PCR with nested alpha and beta constant-region primers and SP2. One entry per CDR3 protein results from TCRdb running MiXCR on the UMI-ligation and nested PCR reads. In the table there are 95,000 to 150,000 distinct CDR3 sequences, roughly 32% of which are singletons. CDR1 and CDR2 from the germline V gene are DFQATT and SNEGSKA (reference sequence). Germline trimming cut 6 bases from V and 5 bases from J; bases unmatched to any gene: 13. This CDR3 region has 14 residues.

The V and J genes are TRBV20-1 and TRBJ2-7; the match to TRBD1 covers 7 bases. The TCR comes from a human donor in good health. The specimen was central memory CD4+ T cells from blood. The CDR3 loop reads CSAQRGPRVDEQYF. The CDR3 coding sequence is TGCAGTGCCCAGAGGGGGCCCAGGGTGGACGAGCAGTACTTC.